This T cell receptor beta chain stems from a study of blood T cell repertoires in COVID-19. Study background: Specimens from acute and convalescent COVID-19 originated in the United States, Italy and Spain. Sources were T cells, B-cell-depleted T cells, or PBMCs; the material itself was cDNA or gDNA.

The CDR3 runs to 15 residues. V lost 5 bases and J lost 3; bases outside the gene matches: 7. CDR1 MNHNY and CDR2 SVGAGI come from the germline V gene (reference sequence). In the source study's methods: Amplified reference gene primers provided the basis for estimating nucleated cell counts. The table came from immunoSEQ multiplex PCR; TCRdb's copy has only in-frame clones and leaves some out. V and J calls and clone size are copied from that table; D and trimming were computed from the DNA. This table has 140,000 to 150,000 clones, 84% appearing once. This chain joins TRBV6-6 and TRBJ1-1, with 9 positions matching TRBD1. The receptor comes from a human donor in a cohort sampled during active COVID-19. The sample comprised peripheral blood. The CDR3 nucleotides are TGTGCCAGCAGTCCGCGGGACAGGGTCTACACTGAAGCTTTCTTT. It specifies CASSPRDRVYTEAFF.